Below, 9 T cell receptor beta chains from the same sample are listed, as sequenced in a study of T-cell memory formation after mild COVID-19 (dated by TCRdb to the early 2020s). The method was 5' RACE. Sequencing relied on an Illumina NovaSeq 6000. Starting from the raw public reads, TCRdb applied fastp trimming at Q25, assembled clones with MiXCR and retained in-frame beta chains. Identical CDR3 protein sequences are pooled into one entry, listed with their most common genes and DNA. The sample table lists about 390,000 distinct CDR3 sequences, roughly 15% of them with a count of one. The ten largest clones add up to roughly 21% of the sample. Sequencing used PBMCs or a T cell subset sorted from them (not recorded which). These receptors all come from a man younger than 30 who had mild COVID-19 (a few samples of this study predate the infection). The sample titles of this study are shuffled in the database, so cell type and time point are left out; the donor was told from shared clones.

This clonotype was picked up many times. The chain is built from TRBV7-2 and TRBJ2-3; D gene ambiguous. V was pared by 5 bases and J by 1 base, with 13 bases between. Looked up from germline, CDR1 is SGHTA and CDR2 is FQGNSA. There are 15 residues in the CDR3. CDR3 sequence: CASSGFPGGTDTQYF. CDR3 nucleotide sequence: TGTGCCAGCAGCGGTTTCCCGGGCGGCACAGATACGCAGTATTTT.

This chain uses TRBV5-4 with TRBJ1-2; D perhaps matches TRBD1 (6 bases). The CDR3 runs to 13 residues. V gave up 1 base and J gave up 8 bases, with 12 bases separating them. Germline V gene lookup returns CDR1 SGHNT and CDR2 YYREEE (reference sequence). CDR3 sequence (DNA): TGTGCCAGCAGCTTGAGGGTTAGGGGGGGCTACACCTTC. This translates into CASSLRVRGGYTF. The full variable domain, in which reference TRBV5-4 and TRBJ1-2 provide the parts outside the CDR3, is ETGVTQSPTHLIKTRGQQVTLRCSSQSGHNTVSWYQQALGQGPQFIFQYYREEENGRGNFPPRFSGLQFPNYSSELNVNALELDDSALYLCASSLRVRGGYTFGSGTRLTVV.

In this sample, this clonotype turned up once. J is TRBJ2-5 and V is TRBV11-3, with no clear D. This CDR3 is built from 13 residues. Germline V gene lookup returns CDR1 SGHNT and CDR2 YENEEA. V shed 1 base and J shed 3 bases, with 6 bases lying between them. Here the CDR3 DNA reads TGTGCCAGCAGCTTAGGGTGGAAAGAGACCCAGTACTTC. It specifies CASSLGWKETQYF.

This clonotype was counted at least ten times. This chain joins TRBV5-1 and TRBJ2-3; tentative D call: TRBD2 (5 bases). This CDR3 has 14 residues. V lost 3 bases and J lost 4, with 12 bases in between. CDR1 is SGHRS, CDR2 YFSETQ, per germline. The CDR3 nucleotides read TGCGCCAGCAGCTGGGGTCTAGCCTCAGATACGCAGTATTTT. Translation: CASSWGLASDTQYF.

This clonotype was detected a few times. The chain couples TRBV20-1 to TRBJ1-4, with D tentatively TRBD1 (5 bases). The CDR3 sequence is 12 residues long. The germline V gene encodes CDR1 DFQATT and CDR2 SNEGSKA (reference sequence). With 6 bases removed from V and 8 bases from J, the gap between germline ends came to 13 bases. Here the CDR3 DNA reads TGCAGTGCCCAGGGCCCCGAAGAAAAACTGTTTTTT. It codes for CSAQGPEEKLFF.

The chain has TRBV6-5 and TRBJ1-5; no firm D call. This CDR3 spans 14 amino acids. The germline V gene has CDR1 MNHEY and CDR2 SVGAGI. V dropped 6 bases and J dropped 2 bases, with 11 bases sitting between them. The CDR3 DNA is TGTGCCAGCAGCCCGAAGATCGGCAATCAGCCCCAGCATTTT. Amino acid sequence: CASSPKIGNQPQHF.

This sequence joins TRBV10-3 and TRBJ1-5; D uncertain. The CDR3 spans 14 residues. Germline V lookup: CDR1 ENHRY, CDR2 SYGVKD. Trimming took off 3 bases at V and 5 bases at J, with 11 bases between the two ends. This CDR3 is CAISERSPDQPQHF. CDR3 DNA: TGTGCCATCAGTGAAAGGTCGCCCGATCAGCCCCAGCATTTT.

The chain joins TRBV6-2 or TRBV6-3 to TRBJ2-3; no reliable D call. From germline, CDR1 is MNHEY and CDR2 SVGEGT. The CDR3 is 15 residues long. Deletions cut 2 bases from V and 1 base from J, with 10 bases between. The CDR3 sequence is CASSYRAHRTDTQYF. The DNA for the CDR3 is TGTGCCAGCAGTTACAGGGCCCATCGCACAGATACGCAGTATTTT.

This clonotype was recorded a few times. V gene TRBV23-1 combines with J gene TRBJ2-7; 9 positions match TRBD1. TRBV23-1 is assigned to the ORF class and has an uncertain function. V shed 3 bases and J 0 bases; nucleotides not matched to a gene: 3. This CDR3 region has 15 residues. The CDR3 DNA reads TGCGCCAGCAGTCAGGGACAGGGAGACTCCTACGAGCAGTACGTC. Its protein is CASSQGQGDSYEQYV.